These 25 T cell receptor beta chains were all obtained from the same sample, sequenced in a study of T cell clonotyping in hematopoietic cell transplantation. Sequencing used immunoSEQ multiplex PCR; TCRdb keeps in-frame clones, though not all of them. The sample holds approximately 15,000 clones, over 75% seen once. Source: PBMCs, taken 100 days after allogeneic stem cell transplant. All receptors derive from a male patient aged 55 to 70 who had an allogeneic stem cell transplant from a related donor, so the T cells may come from the graft donor. Some clones in this sample may be carry-over from other donors' samples.

The rearrangement joins TRBV29-1 to TRBJ2-2; 7 bases align to TRBD1. V gave up 6 bases and J gave up 1 base; unmatched junction bases: 5. The germline gives CDR1 SQVTM, CDR2 ANQGSEA. This CDR3 comprises 14 residues. This CDR3 is CSVGTDRNTGELFF. CDR3 coding DNA: TGCAGCGTAGGGACAGACCGGAACACCGGGGAGCTGTTTTTT.

The chain joins TRBV7-7 to TRBJ2-6; D uncertain. Germline V gene sequence: CDR1 SSHAT, CDR2 FNYEAQ (reference sequence). The length of the CDR3 is 15 residues. V lost 5 bases to trimming and J lost 0 bases, with 8 bases between them. In DNA, the CDR3 is TGTGCCAGCAGCCCCGGCCACTCTGGGGCCAACGTCCTGACTTTC. This encodes CASSPGHSGANVLTF.

V usage is TRBV11-1 and J usage is TRBJ1-1; D is unclear. Per germline, CDR1 SGHAT and CDR2 FQDESV (reference sequence). CDR3 length: 13 amino acids. Trimming pared 2 bases from V and 3 bases from J, leaving 7 bases between. In DNA form, the CDR3 reads TGTGCCAGCAGCTTACGGGGTTACACTGAAGCTTTCTTT. Protein sequence: CASSLRGYTEAFF.

Regarding this clone: The same CDR3 also results from other DNA sequences found in this sample. V gene TRBV25-1 combines with J gene TRBJ1-2; D unresolved. This CDR3 is 11 amino acids long. The V gene's germline CDR1 is MGHDK and CDR2 SYGVNS. Trimming shortened V by 1 base and J by 4 bases, and 1 base separated the two germline ends. The CDR3 nucleotides read TGTGCCAGCAGTGAATCCTATGGCTACACCTTC. Protein sequence: CASSESYGYTF.

J is TRBJ1-5 and V is TRBV18, with D perhaps TRBD1 (5 bases). Germline V lookup: CDR1 KGHSH, CDR2 LQKENI. Trimming left V 5 bases short and J 7 bases short, with 9 bases between. The CDR3 sequence is 12 residues long. The CDR3 protein is CASSSDSQPQHF. In DNA, the CDR3 is TGTGCCAGCTCATCAGACAGCCAGCCCCAGCATTTT.

The chain recombines TRBV5-1 with TRBJ2-3; 7 bases are a match to TRBD2. Trimming took 0 bases from V and 2 from J; bases not matched to a gene: 3. The CDR3 is made up of 15 amino acids. Germline V gene data show CDR1 as SGHRS and CDR2 as YFSETQ. CDR3 DNA: TGCGCCAGCAGCTTGGTGAGCGGGAACACAGATACGCAGTATTTT. Translation gives CASSLVSGNTDTQYF.

The chain joins TRBV15 to TRBJ1-4, with no clear D. The ends were cut back, 0 bases at V and 4 bases at J, with 15 bases in the middle. CDR3 length equals 17 residues. Germline V gene sequence: CDR1 LNHNV, CDR2 YYDKDF (reference sequence). The CDR3 region is CATSRDFGQTFNEKLFF. CDR3 nucleotide sequence: TGTGCCACCAGCAGAGATTTCGGGCAGACCTTTAATGAAAAACTGTTTTTT.

This clone was counted a single time. CDR3: CSSLERGSSNQPQHF. CDR3 sequence (DNA): TGCAGCTCATTGGAAAGGGGGTCTAGCAATCAGCCCCAGCATTTT. The chain joins TRBV29-1 to TRBJ1-5; possibly TRBD1 for D (6 bases). The CDR3 spans 15 residues. Germline CDR1 and CDR2: SQVTM and ANQGSEA. Trimming stripped 8 bases from V and 0 bases from J, with 17 bases between.

The J gene is TRBJ2-7, the V gene TRBV19, with 7 nucleotides matching TRBD1. The V and J ends lost 3 bases and 4 bases, in that order; junction bases with no gene match: 12. Germline CDR1 is LNHDA and CDR2 is SQIVND (reference sequence). The CDR3 has 16 residues. CDR3 in amino acids: CASSIWSEQGRYEQYF. CDR3 coding DNA: TGTGCCAGTAGTATTTGGTCGGAACAGGGGCGGTACGAGCAGTACTTC.

This clone was observed a few times. J is TRBJ1-5 and V is TRBV19; D call uncertain. CDR1 is LNHDA and CDR2 is SQIVND in the germline V gene (reference sequence). The V and J ends lost 3 bases and 4 bases respectively, with 10 bases between them. CDR3 length: 14 amino acids. CDR3 nucleotides: TGTGCCAGTAGTATGTGGCACTATAATCAGCCCCAGCATTTT. Its translation is CASSMWHYNQPQHF.

The chain combines TRBV2 with TRBJ2-7; unclear D gene. The CDR3 loop spans 13 amino acids. CDR1 and CDR2 (germline): SNHLY, FYNNEI. Trimming stripped 5 bases from V and 7 bases from J, with 15 bases between. CDR3 amino acids: CASSLLTNGEQYF. The CDR3 DNA sequence: TGTGCCAGCAGTTTGTTGACGAACGGAGAGCAGTACTTC.

The count of this clone is one. The chain is built from TRBV5-1 and TRBJ1-1; D perhaps matches TRBD1 (5 bases). Germline assignment: CDR1 SGHRS and CDR2 YFSETQ. The germline V and J ends were trimmed by 0 bases and 6 bases, with 9 bases remaining between them. This CDR3 is 13 amino acids long. DNA of the CDR3: TGCGCCAGCAGCTTGGCAGGGTTTTCTGAAGCTTTCTTT. Translated: CASSLAGFSEAFF. Combining the CDR3 with reference TRBV5-1 and TRBJ1-1 gives the whole variable domain KAGVTQTPRYLIKTRGQQVTLSCSPISGHRSVSWYQQTPGQGLQFLFEYFSETQRNKGNFPGRFSGRQFSNSRSEMNVSTLELGDSALYLCASSLAGFSEAFFGQGTRLTVV.

The CDR3 DNA follows: TGTGCCAGCAGTTCTGGCAGGGGAAGGAGGGGGGAGCTGTTTTTT. Its protein product is CASSSGRGRRGELFF. The chain carries TRBV28 and TRBJ2-2; TRBD1 is a possible D gene (6 bases). CDR1 is MDHEN and CDR2 is SYDVKM in the germline V gene. The V end lost 4 bases, the J end lost 8 bases, and 17 bases lay between the germline ends. This CDR3 comprises 15 residues.

This clone is a singleton in its sample. CDR3 residues: CASSALGQDFTDTQYF. DNA of the CDR3: TGTGCCAGCAGCGCCTTAGGACAGGACTTCACAGATACGCAGTATTTT. The chain has TRBV9 and TRBJ2-3, with 7 bases lining up with TRBD1. V lost 3 bases and J lost 2; bases outside the gene matches: 9. Germline V gene lookup returns CDR1 SGDLS and CDR2 YYNGEE. The CDR3 loop spans 16 amino acids.

CDR3 DNA sequence: TGTGCCAGCAGCTTCCAACAGGGGTCGCAGTTCTTC. Residues: CASSFQQGSQFF. The rearrangement links TRBV7-3 to TRBJ2-1, with TRBD1 matching over 7 bases. Germline trimming cut 3 bases from V and 12 bases from J; bases unmatched to any gene: 5. Germline V CDR1 and CDR2: SGHTA, FQGTGA. The CDR3 loop spans 12 amino acids.

V and J are TRBV9 and TRBJ1-5; D is unclear. Germline V gene lookup returns CDR1 SGDLS and CDR2 YYNGEE. The V end was cut by 2 bases, the J end by 0 bases, with 6 bases between. The CDR3 totals 14 residues. The CDR3 protein is CASSVGDSNQPQHF. In DNA, the CDR3 is TGTGCCAGCAGCGTTGGAGATAGCAATCAGCCCCAGCATTTT.

This chain links TRBV7-9 with TRBJ2-1; TRBD1 matches 7 bases. The germline CDR1 and CDR2 sequences are SEHNR and FQNEAQ (reference sequence). The CDR3 spans 15 residues. V shed 4 bases and J 3 bases; nucleotides not matched to a gene: 6. The CDR3: CASSSIGTVYNEQFF. CDR3 sequence (DNA): TGTGCCAGCAGCTCGATTGGGACAGTCTACAATGAGCAGTTCTTC.

This sequence joins TRBV2 and TRBJ1-5; D may be TRBD1 (5 bases). V was trimmed by 1 base and J by 2 bases, leaving 6 bases between them. This CDR3 is 14 amino acids long. CDR1 and CDR2 from the germline V gene are SNHLY and FYNNEI. The CDR3 DNA follows: TGTGCCAGCAGTGAAGGCAGGGGCAATCAGCCCCAGCATTTT. It specifies CASSEGRGNQPQHF.

The CDR3 here is CASSSISGTTWGLSYEQYF. The CDR3 DNA sequence: TGTGCCAGCAGCTCAATATCCGGGACAACCTGGGGCCTTTCCTACGAGCAGTACTTC. The J gene is TRBJ2-7, the V gene TRBV11-3, with a tentative D call TRBD1 (6 bases). V lost 4 bases, J lost 1 base, and 26 bases lay in between. This CDR3 region has 19 residues. Germline assignment: CDR1 SGHNT and CDR2 YENEEA.

The V and J genes are TRBV4-3 and TRBJ2-7; TRBD1 is a possible D gene (5 bases). Trimming shortened V by 2 bases and J by 5 bases, and 19 bases separated the two germline ends. Per the germline V gene, CDR1 is LGHNA and CDR2 is YSLEER. CDR3 length: 16 residues. The CDR3 DNA sequence: TGCGCCAGCAGCCAACTTTTAACAGGAATTACCCACGAGCAGTACTTC. It yields the protein CASSQLLTGITHEQYF.

This rearrangement joins TRBV6-5 to TRBJ1-4; D unclear. This CDR3 spans 16 amino acids. Germline V gives CDR1 MNHEY, CDR2 SVGAGI. The V end lost 2 bases, the J end lost 3 bases, and 13 bases lay between the germline ends. The CDR3 sequence is CASSYDQVGPNEKLFF. The CDR3 nucleotides are TGTGCCAGCAGTTACGATCAGGTCGGACCTAATGAAAAACTGTTTTTT.

V gene TRBV7-2 combines with J gene TRBJ2-5; perhaps TRBD1 as D (5 bases). The CDR3 covers 14 residues. The germline V gene encodes CDR1 SGHTA and CDR2 FQGNSA. The V and J ends lost 2 bases and 1 base respectively, with 8 bases between them. The CDR3 DNA sequence: TGTGCCAGCAGCTTACAACAGGTCCAAGAGACCCAGTACTTC. This sequence encodes CASSLQQVQETQYF.

The V and J genes are TRBV28 and TRBJ2-5; D gene ambiguous. The CDR3 spans 14 residues. Germline-derived CDR1 and CDR2 are MDHEN and SYDVKM. V shed 1 base and J shed 1 base, with 7 bases lying between them. The CDR3 reads CASSLSDVQETQYF. CDR3 bases: TGTGCCAGCAGTTTATCGGATGTCCAAGAGACCCAGTACTTC.

The rearrangement uses TRBV23-1 and TRBJ1-2; D is perhaps TRBD1 (6 bases). TRBV23-1 is flagged as an ORF with uncertain function. The ends were cut back, 4 bases at V and 4 bases at J, with 13 bases in the middle. The CDR3 covers 14 residues. The CDR3, as DNA: TGCGCCAGCAGTCCTCAGGGGACTATCTATGGCTACACCTTC. This codes for CASSPQGTIYGYTF.

A word on this clone: The junction departs from the called germline gene at one end, perhaps through a read error. The chain recombines TRBV13 with TRBJ2-7; 8 bases match TRBD2. CDR3 length: 14 amino acids. In germline, CDR1 is PRHDT, CDR2 FYEKMQ (reference sequence). CDR3 bases: TGTGCCAGCAGCTTAGATCCCCAAAGCGGGGGCCTTAGCTTC. Amino acids: CASSLDPQSGGLSF.